This record looks at one TCR beta chain sequence and its context. This table comes from immunoSEQ multiplex PCR, and its TCRdb copy is limited to in-frame clones, with some not included. The sample holds some 120,000 clones, about 90% seen once. V lost 4 bases, J lost 10 bases, and 12 bases lay in between. Germline CDR1 LGHDT, CDR2 YNNKEL (reference sequence). The CDR3 has 12 residues. The sample belongs to a study of control samples from healthy donors and cancer patients. The source is a man aged 60-69 years in good health. J is TRBJ2-3 and V is TRBV3-1 (or the pseudogene TRBV3-2), with D tentatively TRBD2 (6 bases). Specimen: blood. The CDR3 sequence: CASSRWREAQYF. The DNA of the CDR3 is TGTGCCAGCAGCCGCTGGAGGGAGGCGCAGTATTTT.